The 12 T cell receptor beta chains given below trace back to one sample, sequenced in a study of blood T cell repertoires in COVID-19. Generated by immunoSEQ multiplex PCR, the TCRdb table keeps only in-frame clones and is missing some. The sample carries about 180,000 clones, roughly four fifths recorded once. The sample comprised peripheral blood. The receptor set was obtained from a woman in her 70s with COVID-19, enrolled during active disease.

This chain uses TRBV7-2 with TRBJ2-1, with D possibly matching TRBD2 (6 bases). Trimming cost V 5 bases and J 7 bases, with 15 bases left between them. Looked up from germline, CDR1 is SGHTA and CDR2 is FQGNSA. CDR3 length: 14 residues. CDR3 protein: CASSLVNGGNEQFF. CDR3 nucleotide sequence: TGTGCCAGCAGCCTGGTGAACGGAGGGAATGAGCAGTTCTTC.

CDR3 DNA sequence: TGTGCCAGTAGTATCACAGGGGGAATGGGGGAGCTGTTTTTT. It codes for CASSITGGMGELFF. The V gene is TRBV19, the J gene TRBJ2-2, with 8 bases fitting TRBD1. The V and J ends lost 3 bases and 8 bases, in that order; junction bases with no gene match: 5. CDR1 and CDR2 from the germline V gene are LNHDA and SQIVND (reference sequence). The CDR3 runs to 14 residues.

This clone was detected once. This rearrangement joins TRBV7-2 to TRBJ2-5, with TRBD2 matching over 12 bases. The J segment lost 2 bases and the V segment lost 0 bases, leaving 13 bases of the junction unmatched. The CDR3 extends over 20 amino acids. Germline-derived CDR1 and CDR2 are SGHTA and FQGNSA. The CDR3 reads CASSLAFGLAGGRGQETQYF. CDR3 nucleotide sequence: TGTGCCAGCAGCTTAGCGTTTGGTCTAGCGGGAGGGAGGGGGCAAGAGACCCAGTACTTC.

The chain couples TRBV5-4 to TRBJ2-5; 9 bases align to TRBD2. Unmatched junction bases numbered 6, after V lost 6 bases and J lost 0 bases. Looked up from germline, CDR1 is SGHNT and CDR2 is YYREEE (reference sequence). This CDR3 contains 15 residues. The CDR3 spells CASIPAGGHQETQYF. Here the CDR3 DNA reads TGTGCCAGCATCCCAGCGGGAGGACACCAAGAGACCCAGTACTTC. Supplemented by reference TRBV5-4 and TRBJ2-5, the full variable domain reads ETGVTQSPTHLIKTRGQQVTLRCSSQSGHNTVSWYQQALGQGPQFIFQYYREEENGRGNFPPRFSGLQFPNYSSELNVNALELDDSALYLCASIPAGGHQETQYFGPGTRLLVL.

This clone was found a few times. The V gene is TRBV28, the J gene TRBJ2-2; D might be TRBD1 (6 bases). Looked up from germline, CDR1 is MDHEN and CDR2 is SYDVKM. This CDR3 is 13 amino acids long. V shed 8 bases and J shed 4 bases, with 11 bases lying between them. DNA for the CDR3: TGTGCCAGCTTGAAAGGGGGCACCGGGGAGCTGTTTTTT. As protein: CASLKGGTGELFF.

Only a few counts were recorded for this clone. The gene calls are TRBV18 and TRBJ1-1; 8 bases align to TRBD1. The junction had 5 bases not matched to a gene; V was cut back by 6 bases and J by 2 bases. CDR1 is KGHSH, CDR2 LQKENI, per germline. This CDR3 spans 14 amino acids. CDR3 bases: TGTGCCAGCTCGCGAGACAGGGGTAACACTGAAGCTTTCTTT. Its translation: CASSRDRGNTEAFF.

This clone was seen a single time. The rearrangement uses TRBV28 and TRBJ1-5, with 9 nucleotides matching TRBD1. Trimming cost V 5 bases and J 7 bases; bases outside gene matches: 12. Germline assignment: CDR1 MDHEN and CDR2 SYDVKM. This CDR3 has 16 amino acids. The CDR3 sequence: CASSLQTGTGWQPQHF. The CDR3 nucleotides read TGTGCCAGCAGTCTCCAGACCGGGACAGGGTGGCAGCCCCAGCATTTT.

In DNA form, the CDR3 reads TGTGCCAGCAGCTTGGAGGGCGGGAGAGATACGCAGTATTTT. Translation: CASSLEGGRDTQYF. The gene calls are TRBV5-4 and TRBJ2-3; 7 bases align to TRBD2. CDR1 is SGHNT and CDR2 is YYREEE in the germline V gene (reference sequence). This CDR3 region has 14 residues. With V trimmed by 0 bases and J by 5 bases, 3 bases remained unmatched.

The genes are TRBV19 and TRBJ1-2; 10 nucleotides match TRBD1. CDR3 size: 14 residues. Germline V gene sequence: CDR1 LNHDA, CDR2 SQIVND (reference sequence). The V segment lost 6 bases and the J segment 2 bases; nucleotides outside the gene matches: 3. This CDR3 reads CASSDRGRNYGYTF. The CDR3 DNA reads TGTGCCAGTAGCGACAGGGGGCGCAACTATGGCTACACCTTC.

The chain links TRBV7-8 to TRBJ2-7; TRBD2 agrees at 8 bases. Germline V gives CDR1 SGHVS, CDR2 FQNEAQ. The trim removed 6 bases at V and 1 base at J, leaving 14 bases unmatched. The CDR3 runs to 17 residues. The CDR3 nucleotides are TGTGCCAGCAGACCACTTGCGGCTAGCGGGCGGTCCTACGAGCAGTACTTC. Translation gives CASRPLAASGRSYEQYF. Combining the CDR3 with reference TRBV7-8 and TRBJ2-7 gives the whole variable domain GAGVSQSPRYKVAKRGQDVALRCDPISGHVSLFWYQQALGQGPEFLTYFQNEAQLDKSGLPSDRFFAERPEGSVSTLKIQRTQQEDSAVYLCASRPLAASGRSYEQYFGPGTRLTVT.

The CDR3: CASSLTASGKANEQFF. DNA of the CDR3: TGCGCCAGCAGCTTGACAGCTAGCGGAAAGGCGAATGAGCAGTTCTTC. The chain joins TRBV5-1 to TRBJ2-1; TRBD2 matches 7 bases. The germline V gene encodes CDR1 SGHRS and CDR2 YFSETQ. The CDR3 loop spans 16 amino acids. J was trimmed by 7 bases and V by 1 base; bases with no gene match: 11.

This clone has only a few counts. The V gene is TRBV9, the J gene TRBJ2-5; D is possibly TRBD1 (6 bases). The germline V gene encodes CDR1 SGDLS and CDR2 YYNGEE. Trimming cost V 4 bases and J 3 bases, with 13 bases left between them. CDR3 length: 14 amino acids. This CDR3 reads CASSLQGNKETQYF. The DNA of the CDR3 is TGTGCCAGCAGCCTACAGGGTAATAAAGAGACCCAGTACTTC.